The next 5 T cell receptor beta chains were all read from a single sample in a study of cytomegalovirus exposure and HLA in healthy donors. Primers for the PCR totalled 60 Vbeta and 13 Jbeta. Clones were read by immunoSEQ multiplex PCR, and TCRdb kept only the in-frame ones, dropping some. This sample has around 130,000 clones, with more than 65% found just once. Sequencing was done on a sample of PBMCs. The receptors were sampled from a man over 45 in good health and CMV-seronegative.

The V and J genes are TRBV4-1 and TRBJ2-7; TRBD1 might be the D (6 bases). V lost 0 bases, J lost 1 base, and 10 bases lay in between. Germline V gene data show CDR1 as MGHRA and CDR2 as YSYEKL. The CDR3 consists of 15 residues. The CDR3: CASSQDRQASYEQYF. Written as DNA, the CDR3 is TGCGCCAGCAGCCAAGATCGACAGGCTTCCTACGAGCAGTACTTC.

V gene TRBV18 combines with J gene TRBJ1-2; D might be TRBD1 (5 bases). With 4 bases removed from V and 4 bases from J, the gap between germline ends came to 10 bases. The length of the CDR3 is 13 residues. Germline CDR1 is KGHSH and CDR2 is LQKENI. The CDR3 protein is CASSLRRAYGYTF. For the CDR3, the DNA is TGTGCCAGCTCACTCCGCAGGGCCTATGGCTACACCTTC.

The chain uses TRBV14 and TRBJ1-2; TRBD1 might be the D (6 bases). This CDR3 is built from 16 residues. Germline values: CDR1 SGHDN, CDR2 FVKESK. V gave up 4 bases and J gave up 4 bases, with 19 bases separating them. This chain's CDR3 is CASSRGLGPSGYGYTF. The CDR3 bases are TGTGCCAGCAGCCGGGGGCTGGGACCGTCGGGCTATGGCTACACCTTC.

The CDR3 region has the DNA TGTGCCAGCAGCTTAGACTCAGGGAGGGGTGCCTACGAGCAGTACTTC. Its translation is CASSLDSGRGAYEQYF. The J gene is TRBJ2-7, the V gene TRBV7-8; 7 positions match TRBD2. CDR3 length: 16 residues. V was pared by 1 base and J by 2 bases, with 8 bases of the junction left unmatched. Germline-derived CDR1 and CDR2 are SGHVS and FQNEAQ.

The J gene is TRBJ1-1, the V gene TRBV9, with D hard to call. Germline values: CDR1 SGDLS, CDR2 YYNGEE. This CDR3 spans 14 amino acids. Between the trimmed V and J ends, which lost 4 bases and 7 bases, there was a span of 17 bases. The CDR3 protein is CASSPDPKGGEAFF. The CDR3 bases are TGTGCCAGCAGCCCAGACCCAAAAGGAGGTGAAGCTTTCTTT. The variable domain in full, completed from reference TRBV9 and TRBJ1-1, reads DSGVTQTPKHLITATGQRVTLRCSPRSGDLSVYWYQQSLDQGLQFLIQYYNGEERAKGNILERFSAQQFPDLHSELNLSSLELGDSALYFCASSPDPKGGEAFFGQGTRLTVV.